What follows are 10 T cell receptor beta chains derived from one specimen sequenced in a study of shared clonotypes between healthy human individuals (dated by TCRdb to 2020 to 2021). CD8 naive samples consisted of CD45RO-negative cells that were positively selected for CCR7, yielding a CD45RA+CCR7+ population without TemRA cells. Receptor libraries were prepared by the immunoSEQ multiplex PCR assay. This is the immuneACCESS table as TCRdb keeps it, with only in-frame sequences that have V and J called. A part of the clones is gone; compared with another copy, unresolved V genes explain less than half, and the rest is unexplained. Across this sample there are millions of clones, with about 95% seen only once. The ten largest account for 1% to 1.3% of the sample. Sequencing input: naive CD8+ T cells sorted from blood. The cell subset or site label, as the study defines it: CD45RA+CCR7+. The receptor set was obtained from a man aged 18 to 30 in good health.

This rearrangement joins TRBV4-1 to TRBJ1-5, with 8 bases matching TRBD1. Germline V gene data show CDR1 as MGHRA and CDR2 as YSYEKL. The CDR3 extends over 15 amino acids. V was pared by 1 base and J by 7 bases, with 6 bases of the junction left unmatched. The CDR3 is CASSQGQGANQPQHF. CDR3 nucleotide sequence: TGCGCCAGCAGCCAAGGGCAGGGGGCGAACCAGCCCCAGCATTTT.

In regard to this clone: This specimen includes other DNA sequences encoding the same CDR3. This chain uses TRBV28 with TRBJ1-1; 7 bases line up with TRBD1. This CDR3 comprises 14 residues. Trimming at V came to 3 bases and at J to 0 bases, leaving 1 base not matched to a gene. Looked up from germline, CDR1 is MDHEN and CDR2 is SYDVKM. CDR3 nucleotide sequence: TGTGCCAGCAGTTTCAGGGGGTTGAACACTGAAGCTTTCTTT. Its protein is CASSFRGLNTEAFF. Using reference TRBV28 and TRBJ1-1 for the parts outside the CDR3, the full variable domain is DVKVTQSSRYLVKRTGEKVFLECVQDMDHENMFWYRQDPGLGLRLIYFSYDVKMKEKGDIPEGYSVSREKKERFSLILESASTNQTSMYLCASSFRGLNTEAFFGQGTRLTVV.

V and J are TRBV29-1 and TRBJ1-2; D remains ambiguous. The CDR3 length is 14 residues. CDR1 and CDR2 (germline): SQVTM, ANQGSEA. V shed 3 bases and J shed 3 bases, with 14 bases lying between them. CDR3: CSVEAEGEYYGYTF. DNA of the CDR3: TGCAGCGTTGAGGCAGAGGGAGAGTACTATGGCTACACCTTC.

The chain employs TRBV5-1 and TRBJ1-1; a possible D gene is TRBD1 (5 bases). V was trimmed by 1 base and J by 7 bases, leaving 14 bases between them. Germline V gene data show CDR1 as SGHRS and CDR2 as YFSETQ. The CDR3 has 14 amino acids. CDR3 DNA: TGCGCCAGCAGCTTGTTGACAGATCAGAGTGAAGCTTTCTTT. Its translation is CASSLLTDQSEAFF.

The rearrangement joins TRBV4-1 to TRBJ2-3; a weak D match, TRBD2 (6 bases). This CDR3 contains 17 residues. Trimming removed 6 bases at V and 4 bases at J, with 23 bases between. CDR1 is MGHRA, CDR2 YSYEKL, per germline. The CDR3 sequence: CASSPTLGGEAPDTQYF. CDR3 DNA: TGCGCCAGCAGTCCTACCCTGGGGGGAGAGGCCCCAGATACGCAGTATTTT.

The genes are TRBV7-8 and TRBJ1-5, with D hard to call. There are 12 residues in the CDR3. The V gene lost 1 base and the J gene lost 7 bases, with 5 bases spanning the gap. CDR1 and CDR2 (germline): SGHVS, FQNEAQ. DNA for the CDR3: TGTGCCAGCAGCTTAGGGGTGCAGCCCCAGCATTTT. It translates to CASSLGVQPQHF.

A remark on this clone: The sample has other DNA sequences that encode this CDR3 too. The V call is TRBV27, the J call TRBJ2-7; a possible D gene is TRBD1 (6 bases). The length of the CDR3 is 13 residues. The V gene's germline CDR1 is MNHEY and CDR2 SMNVEV (reference sequence). Trimming removed 5 bases at V and 1 base at J, with 9 bases between. The CDR3 region is CASSPGQSYEQYF. The CDR3 DNA reads as TGTGCCAGCAGTCCGGGACAATCCTACGAGCAGTACTTC.

Regarding this clone: Distinct nucleotide sequences in the sample also encode this CDR3. This chain links TRBV30 with TRBJ2-2, with D possibly TRBD1 on 5 matching bases. The ends were cut back, 5 bases at V and 1 base at J, with 5 bases in the middle. The CDR3 has 12 residues. Germline CDR1 and CDR2: GTSNPN and SVGIG (reference sequence). The CDR3 spells CAWGQNTGELFF. CDR3 nucleotide sequence: TGTGCCTGGGGACAGAACACCGGGGAGCTGTTTTTT.

This chain joins TRBV19 and TRBJ2-7, with a tentative D call TRBD1 (5 bases). CDR1 is LNHDA, CDR2 SQIVND, per germline (reference sequence). V was trimmed by 1 base and J by 2 bases, leaving 9 bases between them. CDR3 length: 14 amino acids. The CDR3: CASSIGTHPYEQYF. CDR3 in DNA: TGTGCCAGTAGTATAGGGACACATCCCTACGAGCAGTACTTC.

The rearrangement links TRBV7-9 to TRBJ1-3; 12 bases fit TRBD1. The CDR3 sequence is 16 residues long. CDR1 and CDR2 (germline): SEHNR, FQNEAQ (reference sequence). The V gene end was trimmed by 5 bases and the J gene end by 2 bases; junction bases not matched to a gene: 4. The CDR3 DNA is TGTGCCAGCAGCCCCGGGACAGGGGGCACTGGAAACACCATATATTTT. Its translation is CASSPGTGGTGNTIYF. Filled out from reference TRBV7-9 and TRBJ1-3, the complete variable domain reads DTGVSQNPRHKITKRGQNVTFRCDPISEHNRLYWYRQTLGQGPEFLTYFQNEAQLEKSRLLSDRFSAERPKGSFSTLEIQRTEQGDSAMYLCASSPGTGGTGNTIYFGEGSWLTVV.